This T cell receptor (beta chain) came from a study of blood T cell repertoires in COVID-19. The wider study: Some COVID-19 samples were acute and others convalescent; all came from the United States, Italy and Spain. Sample material is recorded as cDNA or gDNA derived from T cells, B-cell-depleted T cells, or PBMCs.

Authors' data handling: From reference gene primer amplification, estimates of nucleated cell counts were derived. Clones were read by immunoSEQ multiplex PCR, and TCRdb kept only the in-frame ones, dropping some. The V and J calls and clone size are taken from that table; D and trimming were inferred from the DNA. The repertoire holds more than 350,000 clones, around 90% seen once, with under 4% in the top ten. The CDR3 sequence is 14 residues long. Seattle patient enrollment occurred during active infection, with longitudinal follow-up thereafter. This chain joins TRBV12-2 and TRBJ1-3; the table's D call, TRBD1, has no DNA check behind it. TRBV12-2 is termed a pseudogene. The specimen was peripheral blood. The sequence came from a woman under 40 with COVID-19, enrolled during active disease. CDR3 bases: TGTGCAAGTCGCTCGCGGACAGGGACAGACACCATATATTTT. The encoded protein is CASRSRTGTDTIYF.